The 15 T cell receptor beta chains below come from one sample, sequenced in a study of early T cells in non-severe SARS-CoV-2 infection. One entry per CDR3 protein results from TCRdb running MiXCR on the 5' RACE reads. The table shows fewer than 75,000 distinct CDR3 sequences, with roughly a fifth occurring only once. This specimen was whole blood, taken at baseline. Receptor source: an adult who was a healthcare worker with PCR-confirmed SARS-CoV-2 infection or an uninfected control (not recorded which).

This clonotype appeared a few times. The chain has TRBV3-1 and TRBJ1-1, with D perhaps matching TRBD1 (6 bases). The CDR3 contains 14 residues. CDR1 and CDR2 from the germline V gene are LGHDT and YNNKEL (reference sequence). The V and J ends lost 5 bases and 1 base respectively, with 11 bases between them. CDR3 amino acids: CASSNRQANTEAFF. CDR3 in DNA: TGTGCCAGCAGCAATCGACAGGCGAACACTGAAGCTTTCTTT. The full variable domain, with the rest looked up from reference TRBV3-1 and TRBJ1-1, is DTAVSQTPKYLVTQMGNDKSIKCEQNLGHDTMYWYKQDSKKFLKIMFSYNNKELIINETVPNRFSPKSPDKAHLNLHINSLELGDSAVYFCASSNRQANTEAFFGQGTRLTVV.

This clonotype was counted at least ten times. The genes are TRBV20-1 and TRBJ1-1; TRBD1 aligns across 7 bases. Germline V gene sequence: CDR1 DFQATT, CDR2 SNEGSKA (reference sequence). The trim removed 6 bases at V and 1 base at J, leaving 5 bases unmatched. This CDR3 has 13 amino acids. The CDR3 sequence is CSAARQGNTEAFF. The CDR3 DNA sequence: TGCAGTGCCGCGCGACAGGGGAACACTGAAGCTTTCTTT.

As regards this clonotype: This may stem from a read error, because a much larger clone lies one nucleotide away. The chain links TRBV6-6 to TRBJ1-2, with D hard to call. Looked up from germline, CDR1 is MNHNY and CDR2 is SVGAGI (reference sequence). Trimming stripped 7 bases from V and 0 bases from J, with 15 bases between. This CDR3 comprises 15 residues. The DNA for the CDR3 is TGTGCCAGCACTCAAAGTGGAAGAGCTAACTATGGCTACACCTTC. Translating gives CASTQSGRANYGYTF.

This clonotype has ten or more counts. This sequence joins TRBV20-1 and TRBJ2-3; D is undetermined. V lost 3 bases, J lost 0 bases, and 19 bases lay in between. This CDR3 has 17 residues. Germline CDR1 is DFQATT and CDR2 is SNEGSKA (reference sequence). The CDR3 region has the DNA TGCAGTGCTAGTCTCCCCCTTCCGTTGTTTAGCACAGATACGCAGTATTTT. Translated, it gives CSASLPLPLFSTDTQYF.

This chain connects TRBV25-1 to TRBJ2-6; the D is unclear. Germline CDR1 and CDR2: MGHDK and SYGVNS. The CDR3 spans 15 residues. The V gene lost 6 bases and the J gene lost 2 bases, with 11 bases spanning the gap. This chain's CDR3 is CASRGHFPGANVLTF. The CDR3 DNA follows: TGTGCCAGCAGGGGCCACTTCCCTGGGGCCAACGTCCTGACTTTC.

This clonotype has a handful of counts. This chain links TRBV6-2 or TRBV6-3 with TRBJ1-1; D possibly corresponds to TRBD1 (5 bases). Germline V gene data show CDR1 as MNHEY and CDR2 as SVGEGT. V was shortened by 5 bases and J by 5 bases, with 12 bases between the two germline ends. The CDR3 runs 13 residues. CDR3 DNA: TGTGCCAGCAGTCCGGGAGGGACGACTGAAGCTTTCTTT. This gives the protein CASSPGGTTEAFF.

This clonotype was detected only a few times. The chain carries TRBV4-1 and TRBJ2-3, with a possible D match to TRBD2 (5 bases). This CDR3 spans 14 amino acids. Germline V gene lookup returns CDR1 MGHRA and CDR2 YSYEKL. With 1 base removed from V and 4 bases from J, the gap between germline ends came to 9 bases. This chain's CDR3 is CASSQGRGSDTQYF. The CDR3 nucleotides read TGCGCCAGCAGCCAAGGACGGGGATCAGATACGCAGTATTTT.

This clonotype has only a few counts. The CDR3 DNA sequence: TGTGCCAGCAGCCCGAGGACAGCGAACACCGGGGAGCTGTTTTTT. Its protein product is CASSPRTANTGELFF. The V call is TRBV7-9, the J call TRBJ2-2; maybe TRBD1 (6 bases). The CDR3 is 15 amino acids. The V gene's germline CDR1 is SEHNR and CDR2 FQNEAQ (reference sequence). V shed 5 bases and J shed 0 bases, with 10 bases lying between them. Complete variable domain (other parts from reference TRBV7-9 and TRBJ2-2): DTGVSQNPRHKITKRGQNVTFRCDPISEHNRLYWYRQTLGQGPEFLTYFQNEAQLEKSRLLSDRFSAERPKGSFSTLEIQRTEQGDSAMYLCASSPRTANTGELFFGEGSRLTVL.

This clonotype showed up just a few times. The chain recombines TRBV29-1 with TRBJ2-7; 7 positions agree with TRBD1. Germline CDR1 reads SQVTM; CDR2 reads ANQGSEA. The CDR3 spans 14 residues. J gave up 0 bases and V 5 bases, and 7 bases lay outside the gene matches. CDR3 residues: CSVLTGRSSYEQYF. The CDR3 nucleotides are TGCAGCGTTCTGACAGGGAGAAGCTCCTACGAGCAGTACTTC.

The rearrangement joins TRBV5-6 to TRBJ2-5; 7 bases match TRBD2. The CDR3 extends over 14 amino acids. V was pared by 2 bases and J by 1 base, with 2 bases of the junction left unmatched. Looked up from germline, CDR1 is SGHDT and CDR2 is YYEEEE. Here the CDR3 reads CASSFASGQETQYF. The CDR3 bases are TGTGCCAGCAGCTTCGCTAGCGGCCAAGAGACCCAGTACTTC.

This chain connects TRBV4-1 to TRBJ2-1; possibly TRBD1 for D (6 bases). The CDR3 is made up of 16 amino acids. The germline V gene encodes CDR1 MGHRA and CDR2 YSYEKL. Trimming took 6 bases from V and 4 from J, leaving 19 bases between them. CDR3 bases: TGCGCCAGCAGGGAGTCCACAGGGTACGATTACAATGAGCAGTTCTTC. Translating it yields CASRESTGYDYNEQFF.

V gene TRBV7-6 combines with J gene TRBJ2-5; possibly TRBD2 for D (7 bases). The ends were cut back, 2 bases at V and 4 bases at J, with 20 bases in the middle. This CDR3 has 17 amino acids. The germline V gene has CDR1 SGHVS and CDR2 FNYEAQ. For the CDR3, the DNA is TGTGCCAGCAGCTTATCGAAAAGTTGGGGGGGGCGAGAGACCCAGTACTTC. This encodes CASSLSKSWGGRETQYF. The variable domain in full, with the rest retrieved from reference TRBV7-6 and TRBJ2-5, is GAGVSQSPRYKVTKRGQDVALRCDPISGHVSLYWYRQALGQGPEFLTYFNYEAQQDKSGLPNDRFSAERPEGSISTLTIQRTEQRDSAMYRCASSLSKSWGGRETQYFGPGTRLLVL.

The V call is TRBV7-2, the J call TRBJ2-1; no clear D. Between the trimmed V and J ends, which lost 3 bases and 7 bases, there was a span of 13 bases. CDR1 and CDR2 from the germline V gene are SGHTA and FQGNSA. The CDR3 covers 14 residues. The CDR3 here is CASSFLVTVNEQFF. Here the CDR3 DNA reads TGTGCCAGCAGCTTTTTAGTGACGGTGAATGAGCAGTTCTTC.

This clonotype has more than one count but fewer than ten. CDR3 sequence reads: CASSLEGTGELFF. The CDR3 DNA reads TGTGCCAGCAGCCTTGAGGGAACCGGGGAGCTGTTTTTT. V gene TRBV7-9 combines with J gene TRBJ2-2; D perhaps matches TRBD2 (5 bases). The CDR3 sequence is 13 residues long. Germline CDR1 SEHNR, CDR2 FQNEAQ (reference sequence). Trimming removed 5 bases at V and 5 bases at J, with 9 bases between.

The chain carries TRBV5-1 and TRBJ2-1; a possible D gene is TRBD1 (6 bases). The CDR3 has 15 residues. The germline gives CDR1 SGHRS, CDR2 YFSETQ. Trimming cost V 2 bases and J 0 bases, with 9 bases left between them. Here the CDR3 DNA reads TGCGCCAGCAGCTTCCGGGACAACTCCTACAATGAGCAGTTCTTC. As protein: CASSFRDNSYNEQFF.